Given below is one T cell receptor beta chain in context. Antigen: not known. This entry belongs to a study of yellow fever vaccine responses in identical twins. Study-wide points: Twins reportedly showed a vaccine T cell response that seemed partly convergent and partly personalized.

CDR3 size: 16 residues. The germline gives CDR1 MNHNS, CDR2 SASEGT. With 6 bases clipped from V and 1 base from J, the junction kept 10 bases outside the gene matches. MiXCR, applied by TCRdb to the RT-PCR reads, yields one record per CDR3 protein. In the table there are about 13,000 distinct CDR3 sequences, approximately 85% of which are singletons. This TCR was recovered from a woman between 18 and 29 years old who received the yellow fever vaccine. The chain combines TRBV6-1 with TRBJ1-1; 8 nucleotides match TRBD1. This material consisted of T cells from blood (PBMCs), unsorted or a sorted subset (not recorded which), taken before or after yellow fever vaccination (not recorded which). CDR3 DNA sequence: TGTGCCAGCAGCTTCGCCGCCGGGACAGGGAACACTGAAGCTTTCTTT. It specifies CASSFAAGTGNTEAFF.